The clone carrying this T cell receptor (beta chain) was observed a single time. The sequenced template was RNA, covering the TCR beta CDR3 region. RT-PCR with HTBI primers came first, then second-round multiplex PCR. TCRdb independently ran MiXCR on the multiplex PCR reads; one entry per CDR3 protein. The sample contains some 380,000 distinct CDR3 sequences, 15% of which appear only once. The sample originates from a study of Graves' ophthalmopathy and Graves' hyperthyroidism. No progression to ophthalmopathy over 18 months defined stable hyperthyroidism. Hyperthyroidism patients were newly diagnosed, under 2 months' duration, aged 18 to 65. Pregnant or lactating patients and those with other autoimmune diseases or uncontrolled infections were excluded. As the starting material, roughly 10 ml of fresh peripheral blood yielded the PBMCs. Trimming took off 1 base at V and 4 bases at J, with 13 bases between the two ends. Germline-derived CDR1 and CDR2 are SGHTA and FQGNSA. The length of the CDR3 is 15 residues.

This TCR derives from a woman aged 18-30 years with stable Graves' hyperthyroidism. Sequencing used peripheral blood. V is TRBV7-2 and J is TRBJ2-5, with a weak D call TRBD1 (6 bases). In nucleotides, the CDR3 is TGTGCCAGCAGCTTAGTGCAGGGGCAGTCAGAGACCCAGTACTTC. It is translated as CASSLVQGQSETQYF.